The source of this T cell receptor (beta chain) is a study of T cell clonality in common variable immunodeficiency. Germline values: CDR1 SSHAT, CDR2 FNYEAQ (reference sequence). Trimming left V 5 bases short and J 5 bases short, with 16 bases between. This CDR3 is 14 amino acids long. The study's findings and limits: CVID subjects had higher TCRbeta clonality than healthy controls, most marked in about a third. Compared with controls, CVID subjects had fewer shared TCRbeta clones.

Patients and controls were mostly of Caucasian heritage. Sequencing was performed with immunoSEQ multiplex PCR; in TCRdb, only in-frame clones are kept and a portion is missing. There are roughly 57,000 clones in the sample, none observed a single time. This clone was seen many times. Its cognate antigen is unknown. The read comes to an end 3 residues before the CDR3 does, leaving the germline J gene to fill in the end. Sample: peripheral blood mononuclear cells. This TCR derives from a person aged 18 to 75 in good health. The V and J genes are TRBV7-7 and TRBJ2-7; D is possibly TRBD2 (5 bases). The CDR3 bases that were read are TGTGCCAGCAGCCCGTCGCCGGGGTCCCACGAG. This sequence encodes CASSPSPGSHE. The whole CDR3 protein reads CASSPSPGSHEQYF.